Listed below are T cell receptor beta chains from one sample, sequenced in a study of HIV-infected patients and healthy controls. Each CDR3 protein is one row after TCRdb ran MiXCR on the 5' RACE reads. In the table there are tens of thousands of distinct CDR3 sequences, 8.5% to 9% of which are singletons. The sequenced material came from blood. The source of these receptors is an adult in good health. Both conserved end residues are part of each CDR3. Fields, in order: clone size, J gene, V gene, D gene, CDR3 DNA, CDR3 protein. A D gene is named only where the DNA matches it firmly. Clone size appears in some rows only: once, few, many, or a class for an expanded clone.

>many|TRBJ1-1|TRBV25-1|-
TGTGCCAGCAGTGAATCTGTAGATGACACTGAAGCTTTCTTT
CASSESVDDTEAFF
>medium-sized|TRBJ2-7|TRBV6-5|TRBD1
TGTGCCAGCAGCAGGGACAGGGAGACCTACGAGCAGTACTTC
CASSRDRETYEQYF
>few|TRBJ2-6|TRBV5-1|TRBD1
TGCGCCAGCAGCTTAGTCACAGGGGGCAGTGCCAACGTCCTGACTTTC
CASSLVTGGSANVLTF
>medium-sized|TRBJ2-3|TRBV7-9|-
TGTGCCAGCAGCTACCCCTCGGCAGGGGTGGCAGATACGCAGTATTTT
CASSYPSAGVADTQYF
>many|TRBJ2-1|TRBV6-2/TRBV6-3|-
TGTGCCAGCTCAAGGGGCGGGGCGGTCAATGAGCAGTTCTTC
CASSRGGAVNEQFF
>-|TRBJ1-1|TRBV4-3|TRBD1
TGCGCCAGCAGCCAAGATGTGAGGACAGGATTTGAAGCTTTCTTT
CASSQDVRTGFEAFF
>-|TRBJ2-7|TRBV6-1|TRBD1
TGTGCCAGCATACTACAGGGGCCCTCCTACGAGCAGTACTTC
CASILQGPSYEQYF
>many|TRBJ1-5|TRBV6-5|-
TGTGCCAGCAGCCTCGGCGCAGGGAATCAGCCCCAGCATTTT
CASSLGAGNQPQHF
>many|TRBJ1-1|TRBV29-1|-
TGCAGCGTTGAAGTTCGCGGCAGACTGAACACTGAAGCTTTCTTT
CSVEVRGRLNTEAFF
>-|TRBJ2-1|TRBV3-1|-
TGTGCCAGCAGCCTTGGGCTTAATTCCTACAATGAGCAGTTCTTC
CASSLGLNSYNEQFF
>-|TRBJ1-2|TRBV3-1|-
TGTGCCAGCAGCCAAGCAATTAAAGGACTCGGCTACACCTTC
CASSQAIKGLGYTF
>few|TRBJ2-5|TRBV19|TRBD1
TGTGCCAGTAGTCCGGGGACAGGGCGCCAAGAGACCCAGTACTTC
CASSPGTGRQETQYF
>many|TRBJ1-5|TRBV25-1|-
TGTGCCAGGGCGAACGGGACAAAGGTGCAAACCCAGCATTTT
CARANGTKVQTQHF
>many|TRBJ2-1|TRBV7-2|TRBD2
TGTGCCAGCAGCTTTGGACTAGGCTCCTACAATGAGCAGTTCTTC
CASSFGLGSYNEQFF
>many|TRBJ1-1|TRBV11-1|TRBD1
TGTGCCAGCAGCGGACCCAGGGGGCCTCGGACTGAAGCTTTCTTT
CASSGPRGPRTEAFF
>many|TRBJ1-5|TRBV6-6|-
TGTGCCAGCAGTTTTACAGATTCCCCCACGCCCCAGCATTTT
CASSFTDSPTPQHF
>many|TRBJ1-4|TRBV27|-
TGTGCCAGCAGTCCCCTGGTAGGGGGAGGAGAAAAACTGTTTTTT
CASSPLVGGGEKLFF
>many|TRBJ1-1|TRBV2|-
TGTGCCAGCAGTGTTGACTTCTTGGGTGGTACTGAAGCTTTCTTT
CASSVDFLGGTEAFF
>-|TRBJ2-4|TRBV30|-
TGTGCCTGGAGTGTAGGCGGAACGGTGGACATTCAGTACTTC
CAWSVGGTVDIQYF
>many|TRBJ2-7|TRBV7-2|-
TGTGCCAGCAGCTTAGTAGGACAAATCTACGAGCAGTACTTC
CASSLVGQIYEQYF
>many|TRBJ1-5|TRBV20-1|TRBD1
TGCAGTGCTAGGGCAAAGGGGACAGCCTATCAGCCCCAGCATTTT
CSARAKGTAYQPQHF
>many|TRBJ1-2|TRBV12-3/TRBV12-4|-
TGTGCCAGCAGTTTGAGAGGTGGCTACACCTTC
CASSLRGGYTF
>-|TRBJ1-5|TRBV19|-
TGTGCCAGCCTCGGGGAGGGGAGGCAGCCCCAGCATTTT
CASLGEGRQPQHF
>medium-sized|TRBJ2-7|TRBV7-8|TRBD1
TGTGCCAGCAGCCATGGGACAGGGGTCTACGAGCAGTACTTC
CASSHGTGVYEQYF
>many|TRBJ2-1|TRBV12-3/TRBV12-4|-
TGTGCCAGCACCTTGGACACGGGGATATACAATGAGCAGTTCTTC
CASTLDTGIYNEQFF
>many|TRBJ2-1|TRBV12-3/TRBV12-4|TRBD2
TGTGCCAGCAGTTGGGGCGGGGGGGGTGAGCAGTTCTTC
CASSWGGGGEQFF
>many|TRBJ1-2|TRBV12-3/TRBV12-4|-
TGTGCCAGCAGTCTGAGAGGACCGACTTTTATTAACTATGGCTACACCTTC
CASSLRGPTFINYGYTF
>many|TRBJ2-3|TRBV20-1|TRBD2
TGCAGTGCTAGGGACGGCGGGGGGGCCGCGGGTACGCAGTATTTT
CSARDGGGAAGTQYF
>many|TRBJ1-1|TRBV20-1|-
TGCAGTGCTAGAGTGGGGTCGTGGGGGAGGTCTGCGAACACTGAAGCTTTCTTT
CSARVGSWGRSANTEAFF
>few|TRBJ2-1|TRBV3-1|TRBD2
TGTGCCAGCAGCCAAGATCCGACTAGCTGGACCTACAATGAGCAGTTCTTC
CASSQDPTSWTYNEQFF
>few|TRBJ1-1|TRBV5-1|TRBD1
TGCGCCAGCAGCTGGACAGGGGAAGGAACTGAAGCTTTCTTT
CASSWTGEGTEAFF
>many|TRBJ1-2|TRBV10-3|-
TGTGCCATCCTGGTGAGCCTGCCCATGGGGGGCTACACCTTC
CAILVSLPMGGYTF
>many|TRBJ1-2|TRBV2|TRBD1
TGTGCCAGCAGTGCGGACAGGGGGTACTATGGCTACACCTTC
CASSADRGYYGYTF
>many|TRBJ1-1|TRBV4-2|-
TGTGCCAGCAGCCAAGATGGCGCCAGTTACACTGAAGCTTTCTTT
CASSQDGASYTEAFF
>many|TRBJ1-2|TRBV7-2|TRBD1
TGTGCCAGCAGCGAAGGACAGGGATTCAATGGCTACACCTTC
CASSEGQGFNGYTF
>many|TRBJ1-1|TRBV3-1|TRBD1
TGTGCCAGCAGCCAAGAAGACAGGGCCACTGAAGCTTTCTTT
CASSQEDRATEAFF
>many|TRBJ2-1|TRBV2|-
TGTGCCAGCAGTTCGGGACATGGCAATGAGCAGTTCTTC
CASSSGHGNEQFF
>few|TRBJ1-2|TRBV29-1|-
TGCAGCGTTGTACGTGATTCGAGCTATGGCTACACCTTC
CSVVRDSSYGYTF
>-|TRBJ1-4|TRBV9|-
TGTGCCAGCAGCGTAGGTGGGGGAACTAATGAAAAACTGTTTTTT
CASSVGGGTNEKLFF
>medium-sized|TRBJ2-1|TRBV10-3|-
TGTGCCATCAGTGACTACGGAACAAACAATGAGCAGTTCTTC
CAISDYGTNNEQFF
>-|TRBJ2-7|TRBV13|TRBD2
TGTGCCAGCAGCTTAAGGTTGGGGACTAGCGGGGCCGGAGGGGAGCAGTACTTC
CASSLRLGTSGAGGEQYF
>many|TRBJ2-3|TRBV6-5|TRBD2
TGTGCCAGCAGCCTCCTCGGGGGGACCACAGATACGCAGTATTTT
CASSLLGGTTDTQYF
>few|TRBJ2-3|TRBV6-2/TRBV6-3|-
TGTGCCAGCAGTTCTCAGGAGGTAGATACGCAGTATTTT
CASSSQEVDTQYF
>many|TRBJ2-3|TRBV12-3/TRBV12-4|-
TGTGCCAGCAGCCCCCGGAATAGGGCCTCTAGCACAGATACGCAGTATTTT
CASSPRNRASSTDTQYF
>many|TRBJ2-6|TRBV6-6|-
TGTGCCAGCAGTTACCAACCAACACTTCCTGGGGCCAACGTCCTGACTTTC
CASSYQPTLPGANVLTF
>medium-sized|TRBJ2-6|TRBV20-1|TRBD1
TGCAGTGCTACGGACAGGGGCTCTGGGGCCAACGTCCTGACTTTC
CSATDRGSGANVLTF
>many|TRBJ2-1|TRBV28|-
TGTGCCATCCAGGGGGGCTCCTACAATGAGCAGTTCTTC
CAIQGGSYNEQFF
>many|TRBJ1-1|TRBV20-1|-
TGCAGTGCCCCAAGCACTGAAGCTTTCTTT
CSAPSTEAFF
>-|TRBJ2-7|TRBV20-1|-
TGCAGTGCTCAGAGACTAGTACCCTCCTACGAGCAGTACTTC
CSAQRLVPSYEQYF
>few|TRBJ1-5|TRBV12-3/TRBV12-4|TRBD1
TGTGCCAGCAGCACAGGGGGCCCCTACCTCAATCAGCCCCAGCATTTT
CASSTGGPYLNQPQHF
>few|TRBJ2-7|TRBV10-3|-
TGTGCCATCAGCCCACAGGGTTCGAACTACGAGCAGTACTTC
CAISPQGSNYEQYF
>many|TRBJ2-3|TRBV28|TRBD2
TGTGCCAGCAGTTGGACTAGGGCCCTCACAGATACGCAGTATTTT
CASSWTRALTDTQYF